Listed below are T cell receptor beta chains from one sample, sequenced in a study of patients and donors after allogeneic stem cell transplantation. TCRdb ran MiXCR on the RT-PCR reads and lists one entry per CDR3 protein. This table holds 390,000 or so distinct CDR3 sequences, under 20% found once. What was sequenced was blood, either unsorted or a sorted T cell fraction (not recorded which). The source is a human donor who was either an allogeneic HSCT recipient or a stem cell or donor lymphocyte infusion donor (not recorded which). It is not recorded whose cells these are; they may come from a transplant donor. Each CDR3 is given with its conserved first and last residue. The D gene is left open where the match is weak. Size is stated for part of the rows, as once, few or many counts, or as a class when the clone is expanded.

TGTGCCAGCAGCTTAGGACCGGGGGAAAGCTACGAGCAGTACTTC CASSLGPGESYEQYF TRBV7-6 15 - few TRBJ2-7
TGTGCCAGCAGCCAAGTTGCGGGAGGGGGGTACGAGCAGTACTTC CASSQVAGGGYEQYF TRBV3-1 15 TRBD2 - TRBJ2-7
TGCGCCAGCAGCTTTGGGGGGTACTACAATGAGCAGTTCTTC CASSFGGYYNEQFF TRBV5-1 14 - few TRBJ2-1
TGCGCCAGCAGCTCGGGACTAGCGGTCAATGAGCAGTTCTTC CASSSGLAVNEQFF TRBV5-1 14 TRBD2 few TRBJ2-1
TGTGCCAGCAGCCAAGGACAGGGCTCGAGAGATAATTCACCCCTCCACTTT CASSQGQGSRDNSPLHF TRBV3-1 17 TRBD1 few TRBJ1-6
TGTGCCAGCAGTTACTCCCCGGGCAGGGCTGGAAACACCATATATTTT CASSYSPGRAGNTIYF TRBV6-5 16 - - TRBJ1-3
TGTGCCAGCAGCTCCCGACAGGAGTATCAGCCCCAGCATTTT CASSSRQEYQPQHF TRBV7-8 14 - - TRBJ1-5
TGTGCCAGCAGTTTCCTGACAGGGGGTGGCACCGGGGAGCTGTTTTTT CASSFLTGGGTGELFF TRBV27 16 TRBD1 - TRBJ2-2
TGCGCCAGCACGGGGGTTGATACGCAGTATTTT CASTGVDTQYF TRBV5-1 11 - - TRBJ2-3
TGCGCCAGCAGGAAGCTAGGGCGGGAGCGGTCCTACAATGAGCAGTTCTTC CASRKLGRERSYNEQFF TRBV4-1 17 TRBD2 - TRBJ2-1
TGTGCCAGCAGTCATCGACAGGGGCGCTCCTACGAGCAGTACTTC CASSHRQGRSYEQYF TRBV6-1 15 TRBD1 many TRBJ2-7
TGTGCCAGCAGGTCAGGGGGAGAGACCCAGTACTTC CASRSGGETQYF TRBV6-6 12 TRBD1 many TRBJ2-5
TGCGCCAGCAGCCCCCGGGGGGGCTTAAGCTCTGGAAACACCATATATTTT CASSPRGGLSSGNTIYF TRBV5-1 17 - - TRBJ1-3
TGCGCCAGCAGCTCGAGGACAGGGGACTACGAGCAGTACTTC CASSSRTGDYEQYF TRBV5-1 14 TRBD1 - TRBJ2-7
TGTGCCAGCTCTCCAGAACGTGGTGGGAGTGGAGATACGCATTATTTT CASSPERGGSGDTHYF TRBV18 16 - - TRBJ2-3
TGTGCCACCAGTGCTAGCGGGGGCGAAAGCTCCTACAATGAGCAGTTCTTC CATSASGGESSYNEQFF TRBV24-1 17 TRBD2 - TRBJ2-1
TGTGCCAGCTCACCCGGATACAGCAATCAGCCCCAGCATTTT CASSPGYSNQPQHF TRBV18 14 - many TRBJ1-5
TGTGCCAGCAGTTACAGAGGACAGGGACGGGCTTTCTTT CASSYRGQGRAFF TRBV6-5 13 TRBD1 few TRBJ1-1
TGCAGTGCTAGAGATCTGGTTAGCGGGACTCTTTACAATGAGCAGTTCTTC CSARDLVSGTLYNEQFF TRBV20-1 17 TRBD2 - TRBJ2-1
TGTGCCAGCAGCATCCGGGACAGCTACAATGAGCAGTTCTTC CASSIRDSYNEQFF TRBV6-1 14 TRBD1 few TRBJ2-1
TGTGCCAGCAGTGAAGAACTCCTGTGGCGGTACTTC CASSEELLWRYF TRBV2 12 - - TRBJ2-7
TGTGCCAGCAGCTCTGACTGGGGTTCCTATGGCTACACCTTC CASSSDWGSYGYTF TRBV11-2 14 - - TRBJ1-2
TGTGCCAGCGGTACTGGCAGGGGGAATGAGCAGTTCTTC CASGTGRGNEQFF TRBV12-3/TRBV12-4 13 TRBD1 many TRBJ2-1
TGTGCCAGCAGCCCATTTTGGAGGACTAGCGGGGGTGTGGCCGGGGAGCTGTTTTTT CASSPFWRTSGGVAGELFF TRBV11-2 19 TRBD2 many TRBJ2-2
TGTGCCAGCAGTTACAGGGGACAGTCTCCTAACTATGGCTACACCTTC CASSYRGQSPNYGYTF TRBV6-5 16 TRBD1 - TRBJ1-2
TGTGCCAGCAGTTTAGGCCCCCAAGGCTACACCTTC CASSLGPQGYTF TRBV12-3/TRBV12-4 12 - - TRBJ1-2
TGCGCCAGCAGCCGCTCTGGGGTAGGTGAGCAGTACTTC CASSRSGVGEQYF TRBV5-1 13 - few TRBJ2-7
TGTGCCAGCAGCTTAGGAGGGGGGACTAGCGGAGGCCCCTACCAAGAGACCCAGTACTTC CASSLGGGTSGGPYQETQYF TRBV11-1 20 TRBD2 - TRBJ2-5
TGTGCCAGCAGTTTCGTCGACAGGAGATCCTACGAGCAGTACTTC CASSFVDRRSYEQYF TRBV27 15 - - TRBJ2-7
TGTGCCAGCAGCCGCCCGTGGGATGAGCAGTTCTTC CASSRPWDEQFF TRBV7-2 12 - - TRBJ2-1